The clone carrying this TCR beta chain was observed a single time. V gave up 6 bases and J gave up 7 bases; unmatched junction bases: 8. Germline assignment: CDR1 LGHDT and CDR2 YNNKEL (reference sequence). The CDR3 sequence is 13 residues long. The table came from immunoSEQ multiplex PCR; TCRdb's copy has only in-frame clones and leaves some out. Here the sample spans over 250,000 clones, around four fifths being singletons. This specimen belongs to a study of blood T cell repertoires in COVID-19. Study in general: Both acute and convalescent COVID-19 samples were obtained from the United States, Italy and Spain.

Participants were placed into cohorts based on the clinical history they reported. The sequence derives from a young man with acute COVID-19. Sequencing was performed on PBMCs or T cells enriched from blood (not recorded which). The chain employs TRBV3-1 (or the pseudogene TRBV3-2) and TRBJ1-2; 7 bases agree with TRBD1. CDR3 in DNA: TGTGCCAGCAGGCACAGGGGAGTGAGTGGCTACACCTTC. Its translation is CASRHRGVSGYTF.